Included here is one T cell receptor (beta chain) sequence, with context. As yet, its antigen is unknown. Ranging in age from about 6 to 95, the donors were healthy Caucasian individuals from Russia. These data are taken from a study of blood T cells in healthy people across ages. Whole-study results and caveats: It was not known whether donors were CMV positive (a possible confounder of expanded clonotype changes).

Trimming took off 7 bases at V and 0 bases at J, with 22 bases between the two ends. This CDR3 is built from 18 residues. Per the germline V gene, CDR1 is SEHNR and CDR2 is FQNEAQ (reference sequence). Primers used in a second PCR of roughly 7 to 12 cycles were a sample-barcoded 5' primer and a J-beta primer mix. MiXCR was run by TCRdb on the 5' RACE reads, yielding one entry per CDR3 protein. The sample shows more than 750,000 distinct CDR3 sequences, around 29% of them seen only once. These data were also filed under a second study, of T cells of mothers and their children. That paper states: In cDNA synthesis, all of the extracted RNA was used at roughly 1.5 ug per 15 ul. Sequencing returned over 8.5 million TCR beta CDR3 reads per mother and roughly 3 million per child.

The gene calls are TRBV7-9 and TRBJ2-1; a possible D gene is TRBD1 (6 bases). Input material: blood. The clonotype originates from a woman in her 40s in good health. The CDR3 is CASNQGWGLVDSYNEQFF. In DNA, the CDR3 is TGTGCCAGCAACCAAGGGTGGGGGCTAGTGGACTCCTACAATGAGCAGTTCTTC.